Below, 27 T cell receptor beta chains from the same sample are listed, as sequenced in a study of T-cell memory formation after mild COVID-19. TCRdb re-derived calls from the 5' RACE reads in MiXCR, one entry per CDR3 protein. The sample has 250,000 to 300,000 distinct CDR3 sequences, more than 15% seen once. Sequencing was done on a sample of PBMCs or a T cell subset sorted from them (not recorded which). These receptors came from a man between 18 and 35 years old who had mild COVID-19 (a few samples of this study predate the infection). Cell type and time point are not known.

A few counts support this clonotype. The chain combines TRBV4-2 with TRBJ1-6; possibly TRBD1 for D (6 bases). The CDR3 loop spans 17 amino acids. The germline gives CDR1 LGHNA, CDR2 YNFKEQ. V lost 4 bases and J lost 5, with 18 bases in between. This chain's CDR3 is CASSPMKGDLNNSPLHF. CDR3 bases: TGTGCCAGCAGCCCCATGAAGGGGGACCTTAATAATTCACCCCTCCACTTT.

This clonotype was detected only a few times. V gene TRBV29-1 combines with J gene TRBJ2-3; D possibly matches TRBD1 or TRBD2 (5 bases each). Germline V lookup: CDR1 SQVTM, CDR2 ANQGSEA. This CDR3 comprises 14 residues. V was cut by 6 bases and J by 2 bases, with 15 bases left in between. For the CDR3, the DNA is TGCAGCGTACGCATCCTGGGGGTCACAGATACGCAGTATTTT. Translation: CSVRILGVTDTQYF.

The CDR3 DNA reads as TGCAGCGTTTCACAGGGGGCGTGGGGCTACACCTTC. Translated, it gives CSVSQGAWGYTF. The V call is TRBV29-1, the J call TRBJ1-2; 9 bases are shared with TRBD1. The germline gives CDR1 SQVTM, CDR2 ANQGSEA. The CDR3 loop spans 12 amino acids. After removal of 5 bases from V and 8 bases from J, the junction contained 6 bases not matched to a gene.

The rearrangement links TRBV6-2 or TRBV6-3 to TRBJ2-3; 9 bases are a match to TRBD1. Germline CDR1 reads MNHEY; CDR2 reads SVGEGT. The CDR3 loop spans 15 amino acids. The V and J ends lost 7 bases and 4 bases, in that order; junction bases with no gene match: 9. The CDR3 DNA reads as TGTGCCAGCACCTCGGTACAGGGGGCATCAGATACGCAGTATTTT. It codes for CASTSVQGASDTQYF.

This clonotype turned up a few times. This chain connects TRBV7-9 to TRBJ2-7; D ambiguous. The CDR3 covers 12 residues. The V gene lost 1 base and the J gene lost 6 bases, with 7 bases spanning the gap. Germline CDR1 reads SEHNR; CDR2 reads FQNEAQ (reference sequence). The CDR3 is CASSLGAPEQYF. The CDR3 DNA follows: TGTGCCAGCAGCTTAGGGGCCCCCGAGCAGTACTTC.

Comment on this clonotype: A junction boundary mismatches the germline segment, possibly from a read error. V usage is TRBV7-2 and J usage is TRBJ1-1; D is uncertain. Germline CDR1 and CDR2: SGHTA and FQGNSA. There are 12 residues in the CDR3. CDR3 amino acids: CASSLVSGRPNF. Written as DNA, the CDR3 is TGTGCCAGCAGCTTAGTCTCCGGCAGACCGAATTTT.

V is TRBV19 and J is TRBJ1-5; TRBD1 is a possible D gene (6 bases). The CDR3 length is 15 residues. Germline CDR1 LNHDA, CDR2 SQIVND (reference sequence). Trimming stripped 5 bases from V and 7 bases from J, with 18 bases between. CDR3 in DNA: TGTGCCAGTAGTGGGCCAGGGGTTATGTTACAGCCCCAGCATTTT. Encoded protein: CASSGPGVMLQPQHF.

This clonotype was seen many times. V is TRBV5-1 and J is TRBJ2-3; TRBD2 agrees at 11 bases. V shed 0 bases and J 4 bases; nucleotides not matched to a gene: 4. Germline V CDR1 and CDR2: SGHRS, YFSETQ. This CDR3 region has 16 residues. CDR3 sequence (DNA): TGCGCCAGCAGCTTGGGGCTAGCGGGGGGTCCAGATACGCAGTATTTT. It specifies CASSLGLAGGPDTQYF.

This chain links TRBV27 with TRBJ2-5, with D maybe TRBD2 (5 bases). Germline-derived CDR1 and CDR2 are MNHEY and SMNVEV (reference sequence). Trimming took 8 bases from V and 5 from J, leaving 18 bases between them. This CDR3 has 14 residues. In DNA form, the CDR3 reads TGTGCCAGCGGACTTATGGTCGGCGGGGAGACCCAGTACTTC. Its translation: CASGLMVGGETQYF.

This clonotype was recorded many times. The chain joins TRBV12-3 or TRBV12-4 to TRBJ1-2, with D perhaps TRBD1 (5 bases). V lost 5 bases and J lost 5, with 21 bases in between. The CDR3 covers 16 residues. CDR3 coding DNA: TGTGCCAGCAGTCCGAGCCCGGGACTCCTCCTATATGGCTACACCTTC. This encodes CASSPSPGLLLYGYTF.

This clonotype turned up a few times. The chain links TRBV5-5 to TRBJ2-4; 8 bases line up with TRBD1. The germline CDR1 and CDR2 sequences are SGHKS and YYEKEE (reference sequence). The V and J ends lost 3 bases and 7 bases, in that order; junction bases with no gene match: 9. CDR3 length: 15 amino acids. CDR3 region: CASSSQGAWSNIQYF. The CDR3 coding sequence is TGTGCCAGCAGCTCGCAGGGGGCATGGTCGAACATTCAGTACTTC. Full variable domain (outside the CDR3, taken from reference TRBV5-5 and TRBJ2-4): DAGVTQSPTHLIKTRGQQVTLRCSPISGHKSVSWYQQVLGQGPQFIFQYYEKEERGRGNFPDRFSARQFPNYSSELNVNALLLGDSALYLCASSSQGAWSNIQYFGAGTRLSVL.

This rearrangement joins TRBV7-9 to TRBJ2-1; possibly TRBD2 for D (6 bases). Trimming pared 5 bases from V and 7 bases from J, leaving 12 bases between. This CDR3 contains 13 residues. Germline assignment: CDR1 SEHNR and CDR2 FQNEAQ (reference sequence). This chain's CDR3 is CASSRKGRNEQFF. In DNA form, the CDR3 reads TGTGCCAGCAGCCGCAAAGGGAGGAATGAGCAGTTCTTC.

Concerning this clonotype itself: A much larger clone sits a single nucleotide away, making a read error possible. This rearrangement joins TRBV5-1 to TRBJ1-5; TRBD1 matches 7 bases. The ends lost 2 bases at V and 5 bases at J; junction bases unmatched: 4. The germline gives CDR1 SGHRS, CDR2 YFSETQ. There are 14 residues in the CDR3. In DNA form, the CDR3 reads TGCGCCAGCAGCTTAACCGGACAGGATCAGCCCCAGCATTTT. Amino acids: CASSLTGQDQPQHF.

This clonotype turned up a few times. The chain uses TRBV12-3 or TRBV12-4 and TRBJ1-6, with a weak D call TRBD1 (5 bases). V shed 7 bases and J shed 6 bases, with 13 bases lying between them. This CDR3 is built from 14 residues. In DNA form, the CDR3 reads TGTGCCAGCACGGACGGGGCCCTTAATTCACCCCTCCACTTT. Translating gives CASTDGALNSPLHF.

This clonotype has a count of ten or more. This chain's CDR3 is CSVEAGTPYEQYF. The CDR3 coding sequence is TGCAGCGTTGAAGCCGGGACACCGTACGAGCAGTACTTC. The genes are TRBV29-1 and TRBJ2-7, with D possibly being TRBD1 (6 bases). Deletions cut 1 base from V and 4 bases from J, with 11 bases between. Germline assignment: CDR1 SQVTM and CDR2 ANQGSEA. This CDR3 is built from 13 residues.

The chain is built from TRBV7-9 and TRBJ2-7; D unresolved. Germline V lookup: CDR1 SEHNR, CDR2 FQNEAQ (reference sequence). The germline V and J ends were trimmed by 6 bases and 7 bases, with 13 bases remaining between them. The CDR3 loop spans 12 amino acids. CDR3 DNA: TGTGCCAGCAGATCCGGGTCGAGTGAGCAGTACTTC. Translated: CASRSGSSEQYF.

The sample holds a few counts of this clonotype. V is TRBV7-3 and J is TRBJ1-1; 7 bases fit TRBD1. With 5 bases clipped from V and 6 bases from J, the junction kept 12 bases outside the gene matches. Germline V gives CDR1 SGHTA, CDR2 FQGTGA. The CDR3 is 15 residues long. This CDR3 reads CASSITGDRGSEAFF. CDR3 in DNA: TGTGCCAGCAGCATCACTGGGGACAGAGGTTCTGAAGCTTTCTTT. The full variable domain, in which reference TRBV7-3 and TRBJ1-1 provide the parts outside the CDR3, is GAGVSQTPSNKVTEKGKYVELRCDPISGHTALYWYRQSLGQGPEFLIYFQGTGAADDSGLPNDRFFAVRPEGSVSTLKIQRTERGDSAVYLCASSITGDRGSEAFFGQGTRLTVV.

This chain joins TRBV7-6 and TRBJ1-6, with a weak D call TRBD1 (6 bases). The CDR3 totals 18 residues. Trimming took 1 base from V and 0 from J, leaving 13 bases between them. The V gene's germline CDR1 is SGHVS and CDR2 FNYEAQ. DNA for the CDR3: TGTGCCAGCAGCTTAGAAAAGGGACAAAGCTCCTATAATTCACCCCTCCACTTT. The encoded protein is CASSLEKGQSSYNSPLHF.

The CDR3 DNA is TGTGCCAGCAGCTTAAGCCAGGGGGCCTATGGCTACACCTTC. This translates into CASSLSQGAYGYTF. The chain has TRBV7-2 and TRBJ1-2; 8 bases align to TRBD1. The V and J ends lost 2 bases and 4 bases, in that order; junction bases with no gene match: 3. Germline CDR1 reads SGHTA; CDR2 reads FQGNSA. The CDR3 is made up of 14 amino acids.

This clonotype was seen a few times. The V call is TRBV18, the J call TRBJ2-4; tentative D call: TRBD1 (5 bases). Germline V gives CDR1 KGHSH, CDR2 LQKENI. The germline V and J ends were trimmed by 3 bases and 0 bases, with 9 bases remaining between them. The CDR3 covers 15 residues. CDR3 residues: CASSPDMGAKNIQYF. CDR3 coding DNA: TGTGCCAGCTCACCGGACATGGGAGCCAAAAACATTCAGTACTTC.

This clonotype occurred many times. The chain has TRBV3-1 and TRBJ1-5; no firm D call. CDR1 and CDR2 from the germline V gene are LGHDT and YNNKEL (reference sequence). The CDR3 is 10 residues long. Trimming pared 7 bases from V and 7 bases from J, leaving 5 bases between. In DNA form, the CDR3 reads TGTGCCAGCACATACCAGCCCCAGCATTTT. This gives the protein CASTYQPQHF.

The chain links TRBV5-1 to TRBJ1-1; D is undetermined. The CDR3 totals 14 residues. V shed 0 bases and J shed 1 base, with 7 bases lying between them. Germline loops: CDR1 SGHRS, CDR2 YFSETQ. CDR3 DNA sequence: TGCGCCAGCAGCTTGGTACGGGGGAACACTGAAGCTTTCTTT. It specifies CASSLVRGNTEAFF.

V is TRBV6-2 or TRBV6-3 and J is TRBJ2-6; 11 bases fit TRBD1. The CDR3 contains 20 residues. Germline CDR1 MNHEY, CDR2 SVGEGT. The ends lost 6 bases at V and 0 bases at J; junction bases unmatched: 13. The CDR3 bases are TGTGCCAGCAGCCGCACCCTTTCCGGGACAGGGGGCTCTGGGGCCAACGTCCTGACTTTC. Protein product: CASSRTLSGTGGSGANVLTF.

The chain uses TRBV4-1 and TRBJ1-1; no clear D. The V gene lost 5 bases and the J gene lost 11 bases, with 18 bases spanning the gap. The CDR3 consists of 13 residues. Germline CDR1 and CDR2: MGHRA and YSYEKL. In DNA, the CDR3 is TGCGCCAGCAGCAACTATGGCATTCGTGAGGCTTTCTTT. Protein sequence: CASSNYGIREAFF.

This clonotype was recorded many times. J is TRBJ2-7 and V is TRBV5-1; 10 bases map to TRBD1. The CDR3 is 13 residues long. Losses at the gene ends were 0 bases for V and 6 bases for J; bases not matched to a gene: 0. Germline V gene sequence: CDR1 SGHRS, CDR2 YFSETQ. CDR3 DNA sequence: TGCGCCAGCAGCTTGGGGGACAGGGGCGAGCAGTACTTC. It is translated as CASSLGDRGEQYF. The full variable domain, its missing parts supplied by reference TRBV5-1 and TRBJ2-7, is KAGVTQTPRYLIKTRGQQVTLSCSPISGHRSVSWYQQTPGQGLQFLFEYFSETQRNKGNFPGRFSGRQFSNSRSEMNVSTLELGDSALYLCASSLGDRGEQYFGPGTRLTVT.

A few counts support this clonotype. This chain uses TRBV4-3 with TRBJ2-2; unclear D gene. CDR1 is LGHNA, CDR2 YSLEER, per germline. The CDR3 is 14 amino acids. Trimming cost V 0 bases and J 6 bases, with 8 bases left between them. The CDR3 region has the DNA TGCGCCAGCAGCCAAGAAATAGGGCCCGGGGAGCTGTTTTTT. Protein: CASSQEIGPGELFF.

This clonotype appeared a single time. The V and J genes are TRBV10-3 and TRBJ1-3, with 11 bases fitting TRBD1. Trimming removed 2 bases from V and 1 base from J; junction bases left unmatched: 7. Germline V gene sequence: CDR1 ENHRY, CDR2 SYGVKD. The CDR3 is 18 residues long. The CDR3 sequence is CAISEERGTGGSGNTIYF. CDR3 DNA sequence: TGTGCCATCAGTGAGGAACGCGGGACAGGGGGATCTGGAAACACCATATATTTT.